Listed here are 19 T cell receptor beta chains from one sample, sequenced in a study of T-cell memory formation after mild COVID-19. TCRdb re-called the 5' RACE reads with MiXCR, one entry per CDR3 protein. Of 300,000 to 400,000 distinct CDR3 sequences in the sample, approximately 29% are singletons; the top ten hold roughly 14%. The sequenced sample was PBMCs or a T cell subset sorted from them (not recorded which). These receptors all come from an adult woman who had mild COVID-19 (a few samples of this study predate the infection). Cell type and time point are not known.

Only a few counts were recorded for this clonotype. This chain connects TRBV7-9 to TRBJ1-1; D is ambiguous. This CDR3 spans 15 amino acids. Trimming removed 1 base from V and 0 bases from J, with 9 bases in between. From germline, CDR1 is SEHNR and CDR2 FQNEAQ (reference sequence). The CDR3 sequence: CASSLGRRMNTEAFF. DNA for the CDR3: TGTGCCAGCAGCTTAGGAAGGCGTATGAACACTGAAGCTTTCTTT.

V is TRBV4-3 and J is TRBJ2-7, with a possible D match to TRBD1 (5 bases). V was pared by 1 base and J by 5 bases, with 12 bases between. The CDR3 is 14 amino acids. Germline V gene data show CDR1 as LGHNA and CDR2 as YSLEER. The CDR3 is CASSQAQAPHEQYF. CDR3 DNA sequence: TGCGCCAGCAGCCAAGCACAGGCTCCCCACGAGCAGTACTTC.

This clonotype came up a few times. The chain couples TRBV5-1 to TRBJ2-5; D is uncertain. V lost 5 bases and J lost 5, with 7 bases in between. This CDR3 is 11 amino acids long. Germline CDR1 SGHRS, CDR2 YFSETQ. CDR3 nucleotide sequence: TGCGCCAGCAGGGATGCGGAGACCCAGTACTTC. Its translation is CASRDAETQYF.

V and J are TRBV3-1 and TRBJ2-1, with 12 bases fitting TRBD2. Germline CDR1 LGHDT, CDR2 YNNKEL (reference sequence). This CDR3 comprises 16 residues. The J segment lost 8 bases and the V segment lost 4 bases, leaving 9 bases of the junction unmatched. CDR3 coding DNA: TGTGCCAGCAGCCCCGGACTAGCGGGGAGTACCTATGAGCAGTTCTTC. It encodes CASSPGLAGSTYEQFF.

This chain connects TRBV24-1 to TRBJ2-3, with no clear D. The germline CDR1 and CDR2 sequences are KGHDR and SFDVKD. This CDR3 is built from 14 residues. V was cut by 9 bases and J by 1 base, with 13 bases left in between. This chain's CDR3 is CATSRGVGTDTQYF. The CDR3 DNA reads as TGTGCCACCTCCAGAGGAGTGGGCACAGATACGCAGTATTTT.

This clonotype was picked up a small number of times. The chain links TRBV6-6 to TRBJ1-1, with D unresolved. The CDR3 totals 14 residues. V was shortened by 0 bases and J by 4 bases, with 9 bases between the two germline ends. Germline CDR1 is MNHNY and CDR2 is SVGAGI (reference sequence). The CDR3 is CASSYSGWSTEAFF. The CDR3 region has the DNA TGTGCCAGCAGTTACTCCGGGTGGAGCACTGAAGCTTTCTTT.

This clonotype was found a few times. The CDR3, as DNA: TGTGCCAGCAGTTACTCCCCCGAGGGGGAATTGGAGACCCAGTACTTC. This translates into CASSYSPEGELETQYF. The genes are TRBV6-2 or TRBV6-3 and TRBJ2-5, with D maybe TRBD1 (6 bases). V lost 0 bases and J lost 5, with 16 bases in between. CDR1 is MNHEY and CDR2 is SVGEGT in the germline V gene. The CDR3 loop spans 16 amino acids.

CDR3 sequence reads: CASSLAKGHLLGDEQYF. The CDR3 DNA is TGTGCCAGCAGTTTAGCGAAGGGACACCTGCTCGGGGACGAGCAGTACTTC. This chain uses TRBV12-3 or TRBV12-4 with TRBJ2-7; a weak D match, TRBD1 (6 bases). The V end lost 0 bases, the J end lost 5 bases, and 20 bases lay between the germline ends. The CDR3 is 17 residues long.

This clonotype was seen a few times. For the CDR3, the DNA is TGTGCCAGCAGCCACAGGGGGCAAGAGACCCAGTACTTC. Encoded protein: CASSHRGQETQYF. The chain recombines TRBV5-5 with TRBJ2-5, with TRBD1 identical over 8 bases. CDR1 and CDR2 from the germline V gene are SGHKS and YYEKEE (reference sequence). With V trimmed by 4 bases and J by 2 bases, 1 base remained unmatched. This CDR3 has 13 residues.

This rearrangement joins TRBV7-2 to TRBJ2-3; a possible D gene is TRBD1 (5 bases). CDR3 length: 14 amino acids. CDR1 and CDR2 from the germline V gene are SGHTA and FQGNSA. V dropped 5 bases and J dropped 2 bases, with 11 bases sitting between them. The CDR3 nucleotides are TGTGCCAGCAGCGGAAGGGGCCTCACAGATACGCAGTATTTT. Protein product: CASSGRGLTDTQYF. Drawing the rest from reference TRBV7-2 and TRBJ2-3, the complete variable domain is GAGVSQSPSNKVTEKGKDVELRCDPISGHTALYWYRQSLGQGLEFLIYFQGNSAPDKSGLPSDRFSAERTGGSVSTLTIQRTQQEDSAVYLCASSGRGLTDTQYFGPGTRLTVL.

This rearrangement joins TRBV5-1 to TRBJ1-2, with a tentative D call TRBD1 (6 bases). Trimming took 1 base from V and 1 from J, leaving 8 bases between them. The CDR3 covers 14 residues. Germline V gene sequence: CDR1 SGHRS, CDR2 YFSETQ. CDR3 bases: TGCGCCAGCAGCTTGAGGGGGGTTAACTATGGCTACACCTTC. It specifies CASSLRGVNYGYTF.

The CDR3, as DNA: TGTGCCAGCAGTGCGAGAAACTATGGCTACACCTTC. Translating it yields CASSARNYGYTF. The J gene is TRBJ1-2, the V gene TRBV2; the D is unclear. The germline V and J ends were trimmed by 4 bases and 2 bases, with 5 bases remaining between them. Germline loops: CDR1 SNHLY, CDR2 FYNNEI. The CDR3 loop spans 12 amino acids.

The sample holds a few counts of this clonotype. The DNA of the CDR3 is TGTGCCAGCAGCTTCGGGGGGGGCTCCTACAATGAGCAGTTCTTC. Translating gives CASSFGGGSYNEQFF. V gene TRBV7-2 combines with J gene TRBJ2-1; 8 positions agree with TRBD2. V lost 3 bases, J lost 0 bases, and 1 base stayed unmatched. Germline lookup yields CDR1 SGHTA and CDR2 FQGNSA. This CDR3 is 15 amino acids long. Complete variable domain (other parts from reference TRBV7-2 and TRBJ2-1): GAGVSQSPSNKVTEKGKDVELRCDPISGHTALYWYRQSLGQGLEFLIYFQGNSAPDKSGLPSDRFSAERTGGSVSTLTIQRTQQEDSAVYLCASSFGGGSYNEQFFGPGTRLTVL.

The chain carries TRBV6-2 or TRBV6-3 and TRBJ2-4; TRBD1 aligns across 7 bases. The CDR3 is 13 residues long. The junction had 10 bases not matched to a gene; V was cut back by 2 bases and J by 15 bases. Germline lookup yields CDR1 MNHEY and CDR2 SVGEGT. The CDR3 bases are TGTGCCAGCAGTTACCCTAACAGGGGTTTACGGTACTTC. Amino acid sequence: CASSYPNRGLRYF.

This clonotype showed up just a few times. The CDR3: CASSLRGSGNTIYF. CDR3 DNA sequence: TGTGCCAGCAGCTTAAGGGGCTCTGGAAACACCATATATTTT. This sequence joins TRBV7-9 and TRBJ1-3; tentatively, D is TRBD1 (5 bases). The V and J ends lost 2 bases and 0 bases respectively, with 5 bases between them. This CDR3 is built from 14 residues. The germline gives CDR1 SEHNR, CDR2 FQNEAQ (reference sequence).

This clonotype was observed a handful of times. The gene calls are TRBV20-1 and TRBJ2-2; a weak D match, TRBD2 (5 bases). The CDR3 is 15 amino acids. Between the trimmed V and J ends, which lost 0 bases and 5 bases, there was a span of 13 bases. Germline V CDR1 and CDR2: DFQATT, SNEGSKA (reference sequence). The CDR3 loop is CSARDRRMGTGELFF. CDR3 DNA: TGCAGTGCTAGAGATAGGAGGATGGGGACCGGGGAGCTGTTTTTT.

This clonotype was recorded a few times. The chain links TRBV6-5 to TRBJ1-3; D is undetermined. Germline CDR1 is MNHEY and CDR2 is SVGAGI. The CDR3 contains 16 residues. Deletions cut 0 bases from V and 0 bases from J, with 9 bases between. The CDR3 DNA sequence: TGTGCCAGCAGTTACTCGAGAAAAAACTCTGGAAACACCATATATTTT. This sequence encodes CASSYSRKNSGNTIYF.

This sequence joins TRBV6-5 and TRBJ2-1, with D hard to call. The CDR3 spans 15 residues. From germline, CDR1 is MNHEY and CDR2 SVGAGI. V dropped 6 bases and J dropped 0 bases, with 12 bases sitting between them. The CDR3 spells CASSPVPGSYNEQFF. CDR3 sequence (DNA): TGTGCCAGCAGCCCTGTGCCTGGCTCCTACAATGAGCAGTTCTTC.

This clonotype was seen a few times. This sequence joins TRBV7-6 and TRBJ2-3; TRBD1 matches 7 bases. CDR3 length equals 14 residues. The ends lost 7 bases at V and 2 bases at J; junction bases unmatched: 6. Germline assignment: CDR1 SGHVS and CDR2 FNYEAQ. The CDR3 DNA reads TGTGCCAGCACTGGTGGACAGGCCACAGATACGCAGTATTTT. Translating gives CASTGGQATDTQYF.